A single sample gave rise to the 15 T cell receptor beta chains below, sequenced in a study of cytomegalovirus exposure and HLA in healthy donors. The method was immunoSEQ multiplex PCR; TCRdb's version includes in-frame clones alone and lacks a portion of them. Of about 150,000 clones listed, around four fifths are singletons. What was sequenced was PBMCs. The receptors here all came from a man in his thirties or forties in good health and CMV-seropositive.

The chain recombines TRBV10-3 with TRBJ1-2; 10 bases align to TRBD1. In germline, CDR1 is ENHRY, CDR2 SYGVKD. J gave up 5 bases and V 7 bases, and 7 bases lay outside the gene matches. The CDR3 has 14 residues. CDR3 sequence reads: CAITPGTGDYGYTF. The CDR3 nucleotides are TGTGCCATCACTCCCGGGACAGGGGATTATGGCTACACCTTC.

The V call is TRBV7-3, the J call TRBJ2-7, with 10 bases aligning to TRBD1. V lost 0 bases, J lost 6 bases, and 8 bases stayed unmatched. This CDR3 comprises 16 residues. Per germline, CDR1 SGHTA and CDR2 FQGTGA. CDR3 sequence: CASSLTAAGTGAEQYF. For the CDR3, the DNA is TGTGCCAGCAGCTTAACTGCGGCCGGGACAGGGGCCGAGCAGTACTTC.

This chain links TRBV29-1 with TRBJ2-7, with 7 bases aligning to TRBD1. Per the germline V gene, CDR1 is SQVTM and CDR2 is ANQGSEA. There are 14 residues in the CDR3. V trimming: 3 bases; J trimming: 4 bases; junction bases outside the gene matches: 9. The CDR3 protein is CSVEERTGDYEQYF. Here the CDR3 DNA reads TGCAGCGTTGAGGAGCGGACAGGAGATTACGAGCAGTACTTC.

This chain links TRBV6-1 with TRBJ2-5; D might be TRBD2 (6 bases). Trimming shortened V by 4 bases and J by 5 bases, and 8 bases separated the two germline ends. The CDR3 is 12 residues long. Germline lookup yields CDR1 MNHNS and CDR2 SASEGT. This CDR3 reads CASSAGRETQYF. CDR3 coding DNA: TGTGCCAGCAGTGCAGGGAGGGAGACCCAGTACTTC.

The rearrangement links TRBV7-3 to TRBJ1-2, with D maybe TRBD1 (5 bases). Germline V gene data show CDR1 as SGHTA and CDR2 as FQGTGA. Trimming took off 5 bases at V and 4 bases at J, with 14 bases between the two ends. CDR3 length: 14 amino acids. The CDR3: CASSPDGGVYGYTF. CDR3 DNA sequence: TGTGCCAGCAGCCCCGACGGGGGGGTCTATGGCTACACCTTC.

The chain recombines TRBV27 with TRBJ2-7; possible D gene TRBD1, 8 bases. V lost 3 bases, J lost 4 bases, and 16 bases lay in between. CDR1 is MNHEY, CDR2 SMNVEV, per germline (reference sequence). The CDR3 has 15 amino acids. CDR3 nucleotide sequence: TGTGCCAGCAGTTTCGGACAGGGAGGGAAGTACGAGCAGTACTTC. Protein: CASSFGQGGKYEQYF.

This chain links TRBV9 with TRBJ2-7, with TRBD2 identical over 7 bases. From germline, CDR1 is SGDLS and CDR2 YYNGEE. This CDR3 is 15 amino acids long. The V and J ends lost 0 bases and 7 bases, in that order; junction bases with no gene match: 10. The CDR3 loop reads CASSVAPGGVGEQYF. The CDR3 region has the DNA TGTGCCAGCAGCGTAGCCCCGGGGGGAGTCGGAGAGCAGTACTTC.

The gene calls are TRBV4-1 and TRBJ2-5; D is ambiguous. The V and J ends lost 2 bases and 2 bases respectively, with 6 bases between them. Germline assignment: CDR1 MGHRA and CDR2 YSYEKL. The CDR3 totals 13 residues. The CDR3 nucleotides read TGCGCCAGCAGCCAAAGACTTCAAGAGACCCAGTACTTC. Protein sequence: CASSQRLQETQYF.

This CDR3 is CASSETGGRNEKLFF. The CDR3 DNA is TGTGCCAGCAGTGAGACAGGGGGACGAAATGAAAAACTGTTTTTT. The V and J genes are TRBV2 and TRBJ1-4; TRBD1 matches 9 bases. Germline V gene data show CDR1 as SNHLY and CDR2 as FYNNEI. This CDR3 contains 15 residues. V was clipped by 3 bases and J by 5 bases; unmatched bases: 4.

The chain joins TRBV5-1 to TRBJ2-3; TRBD2 aligns across 7 bases. The ends lost 0 bases at V and 2 bases at J; junction bases unmatched: 6. The CDR3 totals 16 residues. Germline V CDR1 and CDR2: SGHRS, YFSETQ. The CDR3 region is CASSLGAAGITDTQYF. CDR3 nucleotides: TGCGCCAGCAGCTTGGGGGCAGCGGGGATCACAGATACGCAGTATTTT.

The chain employs TRBV19 and TRBJ1-2, with D unresolved. Germline CDR1 LNHDA, CDR2 SQIVND (reference sequence). The CDR3 consists of 15 residues. V was clipped by 0 bases and J by 0 bases, with 8 bases between them. The CDR3 protein is CASSIDQAANYGYTF. In nucleotides, the CDR3 is TGTGCCAGTAGTATAGATCAGGCCGCTAACTATGGCTACACCTTC.

The genes are TRBV4-2 and TRBJ2-1; 9 nucleotides agree with TRBD2. The CDR3 is made up of 18 amino acids. V lost 3 bases, J lost 0 bases, and 9 bases stayed unmatched. Germline loops: CDR1 LGHNA, CDR2 YNFKEQ. The CDR3 spells CASSHALSGGSSYNEQFF. DNA for the CDR3: TGTGCCAGCAGCCATGCCCTGAGCGGGGGGAGCTCCTACAATGAGCAGTTCTTC.

This clone was observed a single time. The V and J genes are TRBV5-1 and TRBJ1-2; D call uncertain. The germline V and J ends were trimmed by 0 bases and 4 bases, with 16 bases remaining between them. Germline CDR1 and CDR2: SGHRS and YFSETQ. The CDR3 consists of 16 residues. Written as DNA, the CDR3 is TGCGCCAGCAGCTTGGAGGCGGAGTTTAACCCCTATGGCTACACCTTC. This sequence encodes CASSLEAEFNPYGYTF. Together with reference TRBV5-1 and TRBJ1-2, the CDR3 gives the full variable domain: KAGVTQTPRYLIKTRGQQVTLSCSPISGHRSVSWYQQTPGQGLQFLFEYFSETQRNKGNFPGRFSGRQFSNSRSEMNVSTLELGDSALYLCASSLEAEFNPYGYTFGSGTRLTVV.

The chain carries TRBV7-8 and TRBJ2-4; 10 nucleotides match TRBD2. CDR1 and CDR2 from the germline V gene are SGHVS and FQNEAQ. Trimming at V came to 5 bases and at J to 8 bases, leaving 12 bases not matched to a gene. CDR3 length: 16 amino acids. The CDR3 protein is CASSLRTSGSRDIQYF. For the CDR3, the DNA is TGTGCCAGCAGCCTTAGGACTAGCGGCAGCCGGGACATTCAGTACTTC.

The chain is built from TRBV10-3 and TRBJ1-2; possibly TRBD1 for D (6 bases). V lost 3 bases and J lost 3, with 17 bases in between. From germline, CDR1 is ENHRY and CDR2 SYGVKD. The CDR3 contains 16 residues. CDR3 nucleotides: TGTGCCATCAGTGATCCCGGGACAACCTTCGACTATGGCTACACCTTC. As protein: CAISDPGTTFDYGYTF.